This T cell receptor (beta chain) comes out of a study of blood T cell repertoires in COVID-19. Across the whole study: T cells, B-cell-depleted T cells, or PBMCs supplied cDNA or gDNA.

Source study methods: For nucleated cells, counts were estimated from reference gene primer amplification. Sequenced by immunoSEQ multiplex PCR; TCRdb stores in-frame clones only, minus some. For V, J and clone size, that table is used; D and trimming come from the DNA. The sample shows over 300,000 clones, about 82% of them seen only once. The CDR3 has 14 amino acids. Germline V gene sequence: CDR1 MNHEY, CDR2 SMNVEV (reference sequence). V lost 5 bases and J 0 bases, leaving 10 bases between the germline ends. V and J are TRBV27 and TRBJ1-2; no reliable D call. The origin of this receptor is a human donor in a cohort sampled during active COVID-19. The specimen sequenced was peripheral blood. In nucleotides, the CDR3 is TGTGCCAGCAGTCTAACAGTAACTAACTATGGCTACACCTTC. This translates into CASSLTVTNYGYTF.